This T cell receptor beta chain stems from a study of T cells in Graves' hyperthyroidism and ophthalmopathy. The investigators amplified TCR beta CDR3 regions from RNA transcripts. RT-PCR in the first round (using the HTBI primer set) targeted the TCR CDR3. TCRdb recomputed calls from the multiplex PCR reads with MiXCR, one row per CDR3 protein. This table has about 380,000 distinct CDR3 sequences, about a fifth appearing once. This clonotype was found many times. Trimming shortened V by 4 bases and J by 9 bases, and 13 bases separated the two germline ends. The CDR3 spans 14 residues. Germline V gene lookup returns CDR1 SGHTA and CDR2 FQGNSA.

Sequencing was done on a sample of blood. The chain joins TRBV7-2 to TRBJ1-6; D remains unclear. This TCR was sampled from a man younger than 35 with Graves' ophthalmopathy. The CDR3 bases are TGTGCCAGCAGCTCACCCTATATGGCTTCACCCCTCCACTTT. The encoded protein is CASSSPYMASPLHF.